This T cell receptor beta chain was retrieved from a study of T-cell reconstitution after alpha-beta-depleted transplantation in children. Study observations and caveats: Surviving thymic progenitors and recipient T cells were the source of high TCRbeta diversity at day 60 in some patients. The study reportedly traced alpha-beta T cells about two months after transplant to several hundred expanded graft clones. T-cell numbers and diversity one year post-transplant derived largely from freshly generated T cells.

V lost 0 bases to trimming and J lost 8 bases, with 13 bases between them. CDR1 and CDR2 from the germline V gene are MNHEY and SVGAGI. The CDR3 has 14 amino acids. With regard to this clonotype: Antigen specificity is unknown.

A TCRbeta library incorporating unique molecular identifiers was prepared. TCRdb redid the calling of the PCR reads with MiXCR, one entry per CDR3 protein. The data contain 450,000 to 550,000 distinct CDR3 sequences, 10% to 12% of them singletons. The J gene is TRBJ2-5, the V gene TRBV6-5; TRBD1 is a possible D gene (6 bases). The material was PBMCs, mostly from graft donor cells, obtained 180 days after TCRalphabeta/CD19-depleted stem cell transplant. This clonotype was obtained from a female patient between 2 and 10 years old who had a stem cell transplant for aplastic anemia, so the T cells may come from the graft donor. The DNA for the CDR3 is TGTGCCAGCAGTTACTCGAGGCTGGGGGCAACCCAGTACTTC. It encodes CASSYSRLGATQYF.